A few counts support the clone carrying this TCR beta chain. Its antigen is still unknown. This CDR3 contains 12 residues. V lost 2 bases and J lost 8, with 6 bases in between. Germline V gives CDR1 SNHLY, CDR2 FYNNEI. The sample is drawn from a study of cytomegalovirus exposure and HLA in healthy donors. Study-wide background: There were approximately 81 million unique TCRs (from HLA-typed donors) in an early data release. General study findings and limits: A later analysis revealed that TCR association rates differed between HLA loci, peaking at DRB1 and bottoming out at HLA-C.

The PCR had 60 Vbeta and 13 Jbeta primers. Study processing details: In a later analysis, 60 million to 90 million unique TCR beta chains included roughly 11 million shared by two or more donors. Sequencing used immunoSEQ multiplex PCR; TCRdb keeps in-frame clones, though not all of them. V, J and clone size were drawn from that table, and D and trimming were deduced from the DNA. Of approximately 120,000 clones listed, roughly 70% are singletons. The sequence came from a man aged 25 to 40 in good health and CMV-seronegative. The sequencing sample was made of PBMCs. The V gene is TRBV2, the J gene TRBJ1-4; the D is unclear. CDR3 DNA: TGTGCCAGCAGTGAAAGAGAAGAAAAACTGTTTTTT. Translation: CASSEREEKLFF.